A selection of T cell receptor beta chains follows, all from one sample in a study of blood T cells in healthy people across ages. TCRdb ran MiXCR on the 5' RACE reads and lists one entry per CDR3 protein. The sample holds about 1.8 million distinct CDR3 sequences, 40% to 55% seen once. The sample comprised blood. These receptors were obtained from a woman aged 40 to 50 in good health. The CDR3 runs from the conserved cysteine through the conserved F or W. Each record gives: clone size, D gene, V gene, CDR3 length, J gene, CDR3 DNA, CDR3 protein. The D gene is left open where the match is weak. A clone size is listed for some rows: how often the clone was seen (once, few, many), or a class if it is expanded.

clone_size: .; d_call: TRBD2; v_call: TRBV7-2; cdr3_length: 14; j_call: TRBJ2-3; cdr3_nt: TGTGCCAGCAGAATCAGGACTAGCTTTGATACGCAGTATTTT; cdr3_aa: CASRIRTSFDTQYF
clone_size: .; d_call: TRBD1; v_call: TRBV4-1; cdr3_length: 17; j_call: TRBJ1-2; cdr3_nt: TGCGCCAGCAGCGCTCCGAGGACAGGGGGATTCAGCTATGGCTACACCTTC; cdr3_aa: CASSAPRTGGFSYGYTF
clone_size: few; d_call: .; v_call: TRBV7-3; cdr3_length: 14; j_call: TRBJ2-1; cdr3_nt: TGTGCCAGCAGCTTAACCACTAGCTACAATGAGCAGTTCTTC; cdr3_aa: CASSLTTSYNEQFF
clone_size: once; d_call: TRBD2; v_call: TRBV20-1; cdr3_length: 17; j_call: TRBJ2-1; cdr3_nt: TGCAGTGCTAGGACTAGCGGGGGGGCCATACCCCACAATGAGCAGTTCTTC; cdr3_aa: CSARTSGGAIPHNEQFF
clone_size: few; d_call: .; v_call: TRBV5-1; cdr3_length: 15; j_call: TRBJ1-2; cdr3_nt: TGCGCCAGCAGCTTGGAACCAGGACTATACTATGGCTACACCTTC; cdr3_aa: CASSLEPGLYYGYTF
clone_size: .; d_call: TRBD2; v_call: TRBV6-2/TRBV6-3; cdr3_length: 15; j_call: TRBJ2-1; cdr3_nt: TGTGCCAGCAGACCACCGGGACTAGAGTACAATGAGCAGTTCTTC; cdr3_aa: CASRPPGLEYNEQFF
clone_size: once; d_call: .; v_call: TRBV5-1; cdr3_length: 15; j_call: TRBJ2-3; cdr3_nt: TGCGCCAGCAGCTTGGTGGAGGTAATAGCAGATACGCAGTATTTT; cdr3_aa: CASSLVEVIADTQYF
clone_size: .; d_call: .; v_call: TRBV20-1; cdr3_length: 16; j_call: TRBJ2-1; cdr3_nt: TGCAGTGCTAGAGCACGGACGGACAGTGTATTACATGAGCAGTTCTTC; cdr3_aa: CSARARTDSVLHEQFF
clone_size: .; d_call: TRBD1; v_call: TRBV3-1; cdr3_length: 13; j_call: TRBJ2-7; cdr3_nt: TGTGCCAGCAGCCAAAGGGACAGGTACGAGCAGTACTTC; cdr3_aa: CASSQRDRYEQYF
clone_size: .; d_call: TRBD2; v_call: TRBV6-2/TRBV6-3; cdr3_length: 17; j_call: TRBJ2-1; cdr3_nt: TGTGCCAGCCCCCCCAAAGCGGGGGGACGCTCCTACAATGAGCAGTTCTTC; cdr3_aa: CASPPKAGGRSYNEQFF
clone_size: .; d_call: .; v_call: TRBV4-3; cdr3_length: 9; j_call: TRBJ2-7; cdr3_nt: TGCCCGGGGCCCTACGAGCAGTACTTC; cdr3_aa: CPGPYEQYF
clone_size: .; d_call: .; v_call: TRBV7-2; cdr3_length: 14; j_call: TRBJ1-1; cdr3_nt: TGTGCCAGCAGCTTAGAGTTCATGGGGGATGAAGCTTTCTTT; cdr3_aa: CASSLEFMGDEAFF
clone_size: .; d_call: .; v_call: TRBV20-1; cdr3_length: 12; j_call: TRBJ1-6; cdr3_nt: TGCGCCGCAGGGGCCGATAATTCACCCCTCCACTTT; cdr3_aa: CAAGADNSPLHF
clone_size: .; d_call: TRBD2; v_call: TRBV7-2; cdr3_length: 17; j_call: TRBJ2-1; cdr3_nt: TGTGCCAGCAAGAAGGGTAAGCTCGGGACTAGCGTGAATGAGCAGTTCTTC; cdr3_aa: CASKKGKLGTSVNEQFF
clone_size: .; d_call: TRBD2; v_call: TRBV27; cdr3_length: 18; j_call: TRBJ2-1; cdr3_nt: TGTGCCAGCAGTTTAGCGGGGGGCCCGAGTGCATGGCCCAATGAGCAGTTCTTC; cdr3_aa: CASSLAGGPSAWPNEQFF
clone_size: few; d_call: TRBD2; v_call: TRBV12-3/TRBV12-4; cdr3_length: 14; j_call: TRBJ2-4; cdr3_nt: TGTGCCAGCAGTTCCGGGACTAGCAAAAACATTCAGTACTTC; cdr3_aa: CASSSGTSKNIQYF
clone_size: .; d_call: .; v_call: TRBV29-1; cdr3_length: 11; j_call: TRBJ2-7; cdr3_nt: TGCAGCGCGGACAAGTACAATGAGCAGTACTTC; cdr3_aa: CSADKYNEQYF
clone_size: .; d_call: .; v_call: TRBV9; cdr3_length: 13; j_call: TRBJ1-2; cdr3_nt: TGTACCAGCAGCGTAGGAGATAACTATGGCTACACCTTC; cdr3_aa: CTSSVGDNYGYTF
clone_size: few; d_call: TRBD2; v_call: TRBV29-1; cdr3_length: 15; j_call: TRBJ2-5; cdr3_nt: TGCAGCGTCCCGGGACTAGCGGTAGCCCAAGAGACCCAGTACTTC; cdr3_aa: CSVPGLAVAQETQYF
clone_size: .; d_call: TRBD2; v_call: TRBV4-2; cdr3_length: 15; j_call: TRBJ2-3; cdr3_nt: TGTGCCAGCAGCCAAGAACGGGGGGGGATCAATACGCAGTATTTT; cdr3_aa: CASSQERGGINTQYF
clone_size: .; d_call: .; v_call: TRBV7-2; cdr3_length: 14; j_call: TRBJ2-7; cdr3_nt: TGTGCCAGCACTCATAATGCAGGTTCCTACGAGCAGTGCTTC; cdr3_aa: CASTHNAGSYEQCF
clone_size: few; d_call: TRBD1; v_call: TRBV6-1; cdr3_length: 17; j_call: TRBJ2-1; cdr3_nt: TGTGCCAGCAGTGAAACCGAGCCGGGACAGGGCTACAATGAGCAGTTCTTC; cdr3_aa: CASSETEPGQGYNEQFF
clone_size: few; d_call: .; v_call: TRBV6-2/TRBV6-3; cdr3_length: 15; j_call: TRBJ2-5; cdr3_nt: TGTGCCAGCAGGCCAAGGGGAGTGGTAGGAGAGACCCAGTACTTC; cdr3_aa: CASRPRGVVGETQYF
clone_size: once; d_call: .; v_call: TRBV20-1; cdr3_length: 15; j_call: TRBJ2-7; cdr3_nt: TGCAGTGCTAAGAAGACCCGACAGCTCTCCTACGAGCAGTACTTC; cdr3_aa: CSAKKTRQLSYEQYF
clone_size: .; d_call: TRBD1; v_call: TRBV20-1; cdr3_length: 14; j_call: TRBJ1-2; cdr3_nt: TGCAGTGTAACCGAACAGGGGAGACCCTATGGCTACACCTTC; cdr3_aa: CSVTEQGRPYGYTF
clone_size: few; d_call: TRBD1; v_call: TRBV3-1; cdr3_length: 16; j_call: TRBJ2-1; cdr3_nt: TGTGCCAGCAGCCAAAAGGGACAGGGGGCCGGTCGTGAGCAGTTCTTC; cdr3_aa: CASSQKGQGAGREQFF
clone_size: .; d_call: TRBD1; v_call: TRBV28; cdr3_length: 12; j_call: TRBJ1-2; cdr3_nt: TGTGCCGGCAGTTTGACAGGGTACGGCTACACCTTC; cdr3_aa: CAGSLTGYGYTF
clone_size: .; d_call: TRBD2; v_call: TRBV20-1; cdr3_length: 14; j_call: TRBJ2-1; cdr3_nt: TGCAGTGCTAAGGCTAGCGGGGGGTGGAATGAGCAGTTCTTC; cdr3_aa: CSAKASGGWNEQFF
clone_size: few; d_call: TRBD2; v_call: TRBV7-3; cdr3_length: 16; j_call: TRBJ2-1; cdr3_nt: TGTGCCAGCAGCTTAAGCATGCGGGGGGGCCTGAATGAGCAGTTCTTC; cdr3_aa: CASSLSMRGGLNEQFF
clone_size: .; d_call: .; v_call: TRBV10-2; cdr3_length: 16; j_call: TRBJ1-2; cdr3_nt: TGCGCCAGCAACTCGGTCAGGGTGCCCGCTGGAGCCGGCTACACCTTC; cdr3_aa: CASNSVRVPAGAGYTF
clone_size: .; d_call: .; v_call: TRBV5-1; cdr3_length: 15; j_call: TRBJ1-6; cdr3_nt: TGCGCCAGCAGCACCAAACAGGGTTTCAGTTCACCCCTCCACTTT; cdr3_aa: CASSTKQGFSSPLHF
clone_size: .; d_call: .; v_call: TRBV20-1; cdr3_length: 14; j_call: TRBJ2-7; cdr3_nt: TGCAGTGCTAGAGATCATTTAGGGGTGGACGAGCAGTACTTC; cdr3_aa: CSARDHLGVDEQYF
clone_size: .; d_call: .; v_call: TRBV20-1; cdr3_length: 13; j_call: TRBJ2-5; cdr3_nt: TGCAGTCCAAGGGGATCAAAGGGAGAGACCCAGTACTTC; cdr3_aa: CSPRGSKGETQYF
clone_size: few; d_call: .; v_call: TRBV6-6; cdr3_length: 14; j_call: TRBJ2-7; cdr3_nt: TGTGCCAGCAGCTCTCCCCAGGGGCGGCACGAGCAGTACTTC; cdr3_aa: CASSSPQGRHEQYF
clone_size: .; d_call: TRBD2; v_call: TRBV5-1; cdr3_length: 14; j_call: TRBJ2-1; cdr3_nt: TGCGCCAGCAGCGTGGGGAGCGTAGCGGGGGAGCAGTTCTTC; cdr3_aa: CASSVGSVAGEQFF
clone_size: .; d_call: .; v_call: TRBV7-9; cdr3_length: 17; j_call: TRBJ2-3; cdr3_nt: TGTGCCAGCAGCTTATGGGCAGGCAGCTTTAGCACAGATACGCAGTATTTT; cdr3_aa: CASSLWAGSFSTDTQYF
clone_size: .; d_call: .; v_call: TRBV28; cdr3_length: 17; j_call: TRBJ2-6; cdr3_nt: TGTGCCAGCAGTTTAGGGACAATCGGCTCTGGGGCCACCGTCCTGACTTTC; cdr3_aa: CASSLGTIGSGATVLTF
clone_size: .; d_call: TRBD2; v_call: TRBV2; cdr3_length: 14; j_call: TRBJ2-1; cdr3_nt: TGTGCCAGCAGTGGTGCGGGGGGGTTAAATGAGCAGTTCTTC; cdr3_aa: CASSGAGGLNEQFF
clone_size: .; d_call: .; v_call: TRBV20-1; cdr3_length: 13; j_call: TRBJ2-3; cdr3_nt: TGCAGTGCTCCTGGGGGAATTACAGATACGCAGTATTTT; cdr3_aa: CSAPGGITDTQYF
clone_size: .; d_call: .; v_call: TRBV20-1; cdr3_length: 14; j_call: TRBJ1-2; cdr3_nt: TGCAGTGCTAGAGATGTTCGAAGTAACTATGGCTACACCTTC; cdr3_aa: CSARDVRSNYGYTF
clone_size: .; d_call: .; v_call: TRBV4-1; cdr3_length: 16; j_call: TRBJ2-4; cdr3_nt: TGCGCCAGCAGCCAAACGTTTGTGGCCGCCAAAAACATTCAGTACTTC; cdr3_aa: CASSQTFVAAKNIQYF
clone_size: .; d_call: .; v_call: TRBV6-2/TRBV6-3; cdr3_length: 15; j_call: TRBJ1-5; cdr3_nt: TGTGCCAGCAGTTATCCCCGGACATTAAATCAGCCCCAGCATTTT; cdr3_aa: CASSYPRTLNQPQHF
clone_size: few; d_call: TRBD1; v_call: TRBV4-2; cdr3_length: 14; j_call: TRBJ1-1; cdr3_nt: TGTGCCAGCAGCACTCGGACAGGGGGCACTGAAGCTTTCTTT; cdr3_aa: CASSTRTGGTEAFF
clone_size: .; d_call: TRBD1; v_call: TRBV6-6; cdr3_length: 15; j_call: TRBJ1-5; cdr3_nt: TGTGCCAGCAGGGTTTGGGACAGGGGAAATCAGCCCCAGCATTTT; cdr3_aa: CASRVWDRGNQPQHF
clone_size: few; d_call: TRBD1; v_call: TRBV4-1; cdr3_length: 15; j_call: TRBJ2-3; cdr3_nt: TGCGCCAGCAGCCTCGGACAGGGGAGGGTAGATACGCAGTATTTT; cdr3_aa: CASSLGQGRVDTQYF
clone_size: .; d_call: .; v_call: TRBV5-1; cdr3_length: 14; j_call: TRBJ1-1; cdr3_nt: TGCGCCAGCAGCGTGAACAGGATGAACACTGAAGCTTTCTTT; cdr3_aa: CASSVNRMNTEAFF
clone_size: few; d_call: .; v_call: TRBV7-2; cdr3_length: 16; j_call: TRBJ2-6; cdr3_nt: TGTGCCAGCAGGAGCCGTCTCAGGGCTGGGGCCAACGTCCTGACTTTC; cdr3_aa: CASRSRLRAGANVLTF
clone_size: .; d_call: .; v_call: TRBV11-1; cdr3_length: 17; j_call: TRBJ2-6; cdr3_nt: TGTGCCAGCAGCTCCCCACGGGTCTCTTCTGGGGCCAACGTCCTGACTTTC; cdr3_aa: CASSSPRVSSGANVLTF
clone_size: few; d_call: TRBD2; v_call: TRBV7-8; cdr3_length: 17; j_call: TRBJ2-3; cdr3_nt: TGTGCCAGCAGCTTACCCCTAGCGGGGGGCCGCACAGATACGCAGTATTTT; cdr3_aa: CASSLPLAGGRTDTQYF
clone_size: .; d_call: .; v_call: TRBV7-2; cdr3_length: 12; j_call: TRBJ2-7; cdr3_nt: TGTGCCAGCAGCTGGGACCACAATGAGCAGTACTTC; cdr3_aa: CASSWDHNEQYF
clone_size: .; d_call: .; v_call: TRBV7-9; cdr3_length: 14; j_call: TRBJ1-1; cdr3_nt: TGTGCCAGCAGCTTAGAGTCGGGGTTCACTGAAGCTTTCTTT; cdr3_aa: CASSLESGFTEAFF
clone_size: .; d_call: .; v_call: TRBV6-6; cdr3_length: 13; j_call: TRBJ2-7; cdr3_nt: TGTGCCAGCGGGGAAGGGGGGCCCTACGAGCAGTACTTC; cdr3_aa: CASGEGGPYEQYF
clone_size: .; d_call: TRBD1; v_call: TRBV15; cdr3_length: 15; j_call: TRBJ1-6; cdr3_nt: TGTGCCACCAGCTCCTCGACAGGGGACAATTCACCCCTCCACTTT; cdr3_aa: CATSSSTGDNSPLHF
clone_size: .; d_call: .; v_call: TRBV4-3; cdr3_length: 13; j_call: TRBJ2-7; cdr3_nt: TGCGCCAGCAGCCAAGGGGGTGAGGGGGAGCAGTACTTC; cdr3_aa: CASSQGGEGEQYF
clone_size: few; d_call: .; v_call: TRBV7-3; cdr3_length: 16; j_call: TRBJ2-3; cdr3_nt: TGTGCCAGCAGCCGATCTAGACTAGATTCGACAGATACGCAGTATTTT; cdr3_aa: CASSRSRLDSTDTQYF